The source of this T cell receptor (beta chain) is a study of blood T cell repertoires in COVID-19. Study information: T cells, B-cell-depleted T cells, or PBMCs provided the cDNA or gDNA that served as material.

The protocol was immunoSEQ multiplex PCR, while the TCRdb copy is restricted to in-frame clones and leaves out a portion. The sample has roughly 420,000 clones, more than 75% seen once. Sequenced material: PBMCs or T cells enriched from blood (not recorded which). This TCR was recovered from a woman in her twenties or thirties with acute COVID-19.

CDR3 coding DNA: TGTGCCAGCAGTGAAACCCGGGGTTTAGGCGAGCAGTACTTC. Translating it yields CASSETRGLGEQYF. The V gene is TRBV2, the J gene TRBJ2-7; TRBD2 is a possible D gene (5 bases). Per germline, CDR1 SNHLY and CDR2 FYNNEI. There are 14 residues in the CDR3. V was clipped by 2 bases and J by 6 bases, with 14 bases between them.